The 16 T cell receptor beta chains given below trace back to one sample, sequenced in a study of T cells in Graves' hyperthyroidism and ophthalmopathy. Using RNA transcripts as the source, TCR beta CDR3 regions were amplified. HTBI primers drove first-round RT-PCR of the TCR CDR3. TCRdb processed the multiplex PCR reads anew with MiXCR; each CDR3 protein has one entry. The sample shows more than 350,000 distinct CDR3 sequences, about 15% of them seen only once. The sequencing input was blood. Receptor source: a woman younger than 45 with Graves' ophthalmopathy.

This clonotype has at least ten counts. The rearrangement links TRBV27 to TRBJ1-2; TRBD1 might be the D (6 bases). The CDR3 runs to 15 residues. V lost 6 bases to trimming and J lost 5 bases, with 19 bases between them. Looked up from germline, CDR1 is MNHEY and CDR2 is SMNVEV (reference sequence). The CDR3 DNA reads TGTGCCAGCAGCCCTGCGGCAGGGGCAGGGTATGGCTACACCTTC. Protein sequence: CASSPAAGAGYGYTF.

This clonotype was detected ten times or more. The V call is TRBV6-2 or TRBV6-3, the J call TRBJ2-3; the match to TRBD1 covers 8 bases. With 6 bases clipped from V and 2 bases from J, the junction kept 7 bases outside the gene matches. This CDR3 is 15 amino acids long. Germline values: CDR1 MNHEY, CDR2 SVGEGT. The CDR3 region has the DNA TGTGCCAGCAGGGCCGGGACAGGACTCACAGATACGCAGTATTTT. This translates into CASRAGTGLTDTQYF.

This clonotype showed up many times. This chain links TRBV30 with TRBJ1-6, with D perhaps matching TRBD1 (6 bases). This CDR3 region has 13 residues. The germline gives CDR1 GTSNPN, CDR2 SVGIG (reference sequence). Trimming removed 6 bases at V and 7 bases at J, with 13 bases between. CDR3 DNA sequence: TGTGCCTGTTCGACAGGATTGAATTCACCCCTCCACTTT. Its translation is CACSTGLNSPLHF.

For the CDR3, the DNA is TGTGCCAGCAGCCTCGGACGGAGAAATTCACCCCTCCACTTT. Its protein is CASSLGRRNSPLHF. This chain links TRBV11-2 with TRBJ1-6, with no clear D. V dropped 5 bases and J dropped 7 bases, with 12 bases sitting between them. The CDR3 is 14 residues long. CDR1 is SGHAT, CDR2 FQNNGV, per germline.

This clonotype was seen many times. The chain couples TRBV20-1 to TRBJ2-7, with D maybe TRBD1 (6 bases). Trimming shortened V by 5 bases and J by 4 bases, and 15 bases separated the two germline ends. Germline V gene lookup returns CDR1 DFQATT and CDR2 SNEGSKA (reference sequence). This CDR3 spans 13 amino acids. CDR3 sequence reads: CSAFGQNPYEQYF. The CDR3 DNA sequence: TGCAGTGCTTTCGGACAGAATCCTTACGAGCAGTACTTC.

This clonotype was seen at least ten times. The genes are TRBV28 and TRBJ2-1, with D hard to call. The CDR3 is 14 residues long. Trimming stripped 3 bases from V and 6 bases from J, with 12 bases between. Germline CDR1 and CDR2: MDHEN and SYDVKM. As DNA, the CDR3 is TGTGCCAGCAGTTTGACCACTTTGCCCAATGAGCAGTTCTTC. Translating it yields CASSLTTLPNEQFF. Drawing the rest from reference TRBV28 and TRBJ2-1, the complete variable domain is DVKVTQSSRYLVKRTGEKVFLECVQDMDHENMFWYRQDPGLGLRLIYFSYDVKMKEKGDIPEGYSVSREKKERFSLILESASTNQTSMYLCASSLTTLPNEQFFGPGTRLTVL.

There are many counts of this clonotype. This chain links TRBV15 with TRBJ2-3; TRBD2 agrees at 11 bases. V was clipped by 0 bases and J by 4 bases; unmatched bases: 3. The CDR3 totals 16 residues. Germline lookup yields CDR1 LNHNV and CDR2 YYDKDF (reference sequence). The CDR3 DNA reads TGTGCCACCAGCAGAGAAGATAGCGGGGGGGCAGATACGCAGTATTTT. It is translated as CATSREDSGGADTQYF. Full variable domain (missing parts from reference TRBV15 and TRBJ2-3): DAMVIQNPRYQVTQFGKPVTLSCSQTLNHNVMYWYQQKSSQAPKLLFHYYDKDFNNEADTPDNFQSRRPNTSFCFLDIRSPGLGDTAMYLCATSREDSGGADTQYFGPGTRLTVL.

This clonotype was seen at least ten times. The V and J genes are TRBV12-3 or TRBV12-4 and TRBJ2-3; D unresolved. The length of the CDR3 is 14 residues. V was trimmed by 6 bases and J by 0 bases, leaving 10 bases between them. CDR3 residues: CASSKITSTDTQYF. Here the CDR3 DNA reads TGTGCCAGCAGCAAGATAACTAGCACAGATACGCAGTATTTT.

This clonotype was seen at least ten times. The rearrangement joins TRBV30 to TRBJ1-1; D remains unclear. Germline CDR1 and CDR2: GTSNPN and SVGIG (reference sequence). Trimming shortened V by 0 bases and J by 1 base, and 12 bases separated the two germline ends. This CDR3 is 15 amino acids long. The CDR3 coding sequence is TGTGCCTGGAGTGTACGTGGGGTCCGGAACACTGAAGCTTTCTTT. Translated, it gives CAWSVRGVRNTEAFF. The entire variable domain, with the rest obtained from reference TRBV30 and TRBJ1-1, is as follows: SQTIHQWPATLVQPVGSPLSLECTVEGTSNPNLYWYRQAAGRGLQLLFYSVGIGQISSEVPQNLSASRPQDRQFILSSKKLLLSDSGFYLCAWSVRGVRNTEAFFGQGTRLTVV.

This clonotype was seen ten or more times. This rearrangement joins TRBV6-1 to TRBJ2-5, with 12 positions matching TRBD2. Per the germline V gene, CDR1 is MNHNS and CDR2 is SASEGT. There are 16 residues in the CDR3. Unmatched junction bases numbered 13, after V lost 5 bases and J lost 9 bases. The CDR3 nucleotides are TGTGCCAGCAGTTTCAAGACTAGCGGGGGAAAATCGGCCCAGTACTTC. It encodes CASSFKTSGGKSAQYF.

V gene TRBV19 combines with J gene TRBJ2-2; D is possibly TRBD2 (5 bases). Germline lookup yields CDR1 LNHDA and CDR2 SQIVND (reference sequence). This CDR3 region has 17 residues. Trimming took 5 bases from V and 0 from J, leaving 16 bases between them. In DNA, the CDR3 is TGTGCCAGTAGTTTAAATAGCGCCGGGACGAACACCGGGGAGCTGTTTTTT. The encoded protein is CASSLNSAGTNTGELFF.

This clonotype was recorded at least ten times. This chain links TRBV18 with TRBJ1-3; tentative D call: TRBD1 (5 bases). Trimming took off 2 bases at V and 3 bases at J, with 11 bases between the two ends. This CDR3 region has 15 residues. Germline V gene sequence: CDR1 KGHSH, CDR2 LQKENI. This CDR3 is CASSPSQGDGNTIYF. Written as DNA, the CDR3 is TGTGCCAGCTCACCAAGTCAGGGAGATGGAAACACCATATATTTT.

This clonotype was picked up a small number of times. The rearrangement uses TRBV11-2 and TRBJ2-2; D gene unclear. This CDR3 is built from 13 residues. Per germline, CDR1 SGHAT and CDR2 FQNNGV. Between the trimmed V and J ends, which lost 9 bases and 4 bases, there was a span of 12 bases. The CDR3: CASSMSPTGELFF. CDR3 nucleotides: TGTGCCAGTAGTATGTCCCCCACCGGGGAGCTGTTTTTT.

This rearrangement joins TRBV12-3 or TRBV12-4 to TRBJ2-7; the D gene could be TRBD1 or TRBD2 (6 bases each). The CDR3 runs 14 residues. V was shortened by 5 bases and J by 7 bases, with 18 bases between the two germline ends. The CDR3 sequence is CASSNKATGREQYF. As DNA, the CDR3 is TGTGCCAGCAGTAATAAGGCCACAGGGAGGGAGCAGTACTTC.

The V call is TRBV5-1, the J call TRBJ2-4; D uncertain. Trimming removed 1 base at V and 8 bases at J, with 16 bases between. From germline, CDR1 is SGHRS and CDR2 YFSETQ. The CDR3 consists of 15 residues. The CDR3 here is CASSLSFSLVDIQYF. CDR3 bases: TGCGCCAGCAGCTTGAGTTTTTCCCTCGTGGACATTCAGTACTTC. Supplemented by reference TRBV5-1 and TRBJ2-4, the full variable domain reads KAGVTQTPRYLIKTRGQQVTLSCSPISGHRSVSWYQQTPGQGLQFLFEYFSETQRNKGNFPGRFSGRQFSNSRSEMNVSTLELGDSALYLCASSLSFSLVDIQYFGAGTRLSVL.

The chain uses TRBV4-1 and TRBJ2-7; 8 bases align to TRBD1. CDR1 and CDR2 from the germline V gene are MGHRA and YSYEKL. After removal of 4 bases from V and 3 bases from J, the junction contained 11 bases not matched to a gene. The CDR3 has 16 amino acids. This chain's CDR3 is CASSPIDRGVVYEQYF. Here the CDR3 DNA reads TGCGCCAGCAGCCCCATAGACAGGGGAGTAGTCTACGAGCAGTACTTC.